This T cell receptor (beta chain) originates from a study of blood T cell repertoires in COVID-19. The wider study: PBMCs, B-cell-depleted T cells, or T cells provided the cDNA or gDNA that made up the material.

As handled by the study authors: Amplification of reference gene primers provided the estimated nucleated cell counts. The method was immunoSEQ multiplex PCR; TCRdb's version includes in-frame clones alone and lacks a portion of them. V and J calls plus clone size are reproduced from that table; the DNA served to infer D and trimming. The sample yields 200,000 to 250,000 clones, approximately 78% seen once. The CDR3 length is 16 residues. V trimming: 0 bases; J trimming: 11 bases; junction bases outside the gene matches: 11. Germline V gene data show CDR1 as LGHNA and CDR2 as YNFKEQ. Sample: peripheral blood. This TCR came from a woman aged 18-29 years with acute or convalescent COVID-19. The V and J genes are TRBV4-2 and TRBJ2-1, with TRBD2 identical over 9 bases. The CDR3 region is CASSQDRGTSLLKQFF. The CDR3 region has the DNA TGTGCCAGCAGCCAAGATCGGGGGACTAGCCTCTTGAAGCAGTTCTTC.